Below, 2 T cell receptor beta chains from the same sample are listed, as sequenced in a study of blood T cell repertoires in COVID-19. Here immunoSEQ multiplex PCR was the method, and the copy in TCRdb shows in-frame clones only, minus some. The repertoire consists of approximately 300,000 clones, with 86% occurring once and the leading ten covering under 2%. Specimen: peripheral blood. The receptors come from a woman aged 50 to 65 with acute or convalescent COVID-19.

The genes are TRBV7-9 and TRBJ1-1, with a tentative D call TRBD1 (5 bases). This CDR3 has 14 residues. Germline V gene sequence: CDR1 SEHNR, CDR2 FQNEAQ (reference sequence). Deletions cut 3 bases from V and 0 bases from J, with 8 bases between. This CDR3 is CASSFSGMNTEAFF. CDR3 DNA sequence: TGTGCCAGCAGCTTTTCAGGGATGAACACTGAAGCTTTCTTT.

The DNA of the CDR3 is TGTGCCAGCAGCTCACAGGGGGCTCAGAACACCGGGGAGCTGTTTTTT. Its translation: CASSSQGAQNTGELFF. The chain couples TRBV7-9 to TRBJ2-2, with 9 bases matching TRBD1. The CDR3 contains 16 residues. Germline assignment: CDR1 SEHNR and CDR2 FQNEAQ (reference sequence). Trimming removed 4 bases from V and 1 base from J; junction bases left unmatched: 4.